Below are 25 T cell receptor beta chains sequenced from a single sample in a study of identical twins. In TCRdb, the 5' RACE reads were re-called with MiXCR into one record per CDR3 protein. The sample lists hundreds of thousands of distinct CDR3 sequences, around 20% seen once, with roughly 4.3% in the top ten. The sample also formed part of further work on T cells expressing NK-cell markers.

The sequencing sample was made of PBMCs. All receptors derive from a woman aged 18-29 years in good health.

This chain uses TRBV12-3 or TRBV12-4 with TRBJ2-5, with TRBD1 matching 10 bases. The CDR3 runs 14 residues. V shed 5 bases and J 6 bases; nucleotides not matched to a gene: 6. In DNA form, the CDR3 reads TGTGCCAGCAGTCCGACAGGGGGCGCAAAGACCCAGTACTTC. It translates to CASSPTGGAKTQYF.

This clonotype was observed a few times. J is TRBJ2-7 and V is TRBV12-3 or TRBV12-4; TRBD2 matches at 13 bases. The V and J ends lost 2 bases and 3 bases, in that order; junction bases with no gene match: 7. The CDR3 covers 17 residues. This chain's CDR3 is CASSLSRLAGGYYEQYF. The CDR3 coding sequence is TGTGCCAGCAGTTTATCGAGACTAGCGGGAGGTTACTACGAGCAGTACTTC.

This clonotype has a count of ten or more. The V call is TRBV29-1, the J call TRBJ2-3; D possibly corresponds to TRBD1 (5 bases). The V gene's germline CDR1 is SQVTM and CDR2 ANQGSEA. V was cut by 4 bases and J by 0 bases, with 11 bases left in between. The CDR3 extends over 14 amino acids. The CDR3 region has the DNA TGCAGCGTTGTGTGGCAGGGAAGCACAGATACGCAGTATTTT. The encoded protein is CSVVWQGSTDTQYF.

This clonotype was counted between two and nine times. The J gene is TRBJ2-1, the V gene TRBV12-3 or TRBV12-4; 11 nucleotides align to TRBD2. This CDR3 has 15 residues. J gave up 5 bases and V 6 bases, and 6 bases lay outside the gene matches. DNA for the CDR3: TGTGCCAGCAGCCGACTAGCGGGATTGCACAATGAGCAGTTCTTC. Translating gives CASSRLAGLHNEQFF.

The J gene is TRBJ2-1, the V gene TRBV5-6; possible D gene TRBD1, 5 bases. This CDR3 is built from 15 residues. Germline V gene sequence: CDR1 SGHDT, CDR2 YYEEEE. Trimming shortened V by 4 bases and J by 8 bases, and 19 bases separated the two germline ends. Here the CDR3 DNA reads TGTGCCAGCAGCCCGAGGCAACCAGGGATGGATGAGCAGTTCTTC. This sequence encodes CASSPRQPGMDEQFF.

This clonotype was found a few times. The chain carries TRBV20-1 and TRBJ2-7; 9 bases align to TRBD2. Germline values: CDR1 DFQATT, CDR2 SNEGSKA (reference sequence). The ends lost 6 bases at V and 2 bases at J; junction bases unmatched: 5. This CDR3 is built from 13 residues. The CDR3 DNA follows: TGCAGTGCACGACCTAGCGGGACCTACGAGCAGTACTTC. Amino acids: CSARPSGTYEQYF.

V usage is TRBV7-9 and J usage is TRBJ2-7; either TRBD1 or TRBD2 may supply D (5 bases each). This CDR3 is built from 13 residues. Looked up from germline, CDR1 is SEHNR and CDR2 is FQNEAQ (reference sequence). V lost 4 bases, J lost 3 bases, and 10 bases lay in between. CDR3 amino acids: CASSSTEGYEQYF. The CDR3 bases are TGTGCCAGCAGCTCGACAGAGGGCTACGAGCAGTACTTC. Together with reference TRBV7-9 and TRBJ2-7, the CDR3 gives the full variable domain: DTGVSQNPRHKITKRGQNVTFRCDPISEHNRLYWYRQTLGQGPEFLTYFQNEAQLEKSRLLSDRFSAERPKGSFSTLEIQRTEQGDSAMYLCASSSTEGYEQYFGPGTRLTVT.

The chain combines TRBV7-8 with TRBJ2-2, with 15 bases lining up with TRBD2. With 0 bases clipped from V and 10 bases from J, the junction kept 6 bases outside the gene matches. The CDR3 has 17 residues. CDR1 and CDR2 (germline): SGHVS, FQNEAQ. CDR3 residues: CASSLAPWTSGRVELFF. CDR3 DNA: TGTGCCAGCAGCTTAGCCCCGTGGACTAGCGGGAGGGTGGAGCTGTTTTTT.

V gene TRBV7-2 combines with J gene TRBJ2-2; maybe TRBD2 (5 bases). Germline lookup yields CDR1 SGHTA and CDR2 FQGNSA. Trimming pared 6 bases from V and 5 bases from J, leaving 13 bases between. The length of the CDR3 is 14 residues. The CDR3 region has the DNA TGTGCCAGCAGTCCCGGGATCGGGACCGGGGAGCTGTTTTTT. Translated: CASSPGIGTGELFF.

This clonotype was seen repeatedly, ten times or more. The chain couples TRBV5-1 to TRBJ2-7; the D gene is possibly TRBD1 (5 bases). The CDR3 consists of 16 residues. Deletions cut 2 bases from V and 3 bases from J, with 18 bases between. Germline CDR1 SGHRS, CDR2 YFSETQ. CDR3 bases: TGCGCCAGCAGCTTCAGGGAATCAACCACGGGCTACGAGCAGTACTTC. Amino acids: CASSFRESTTGYEQYF.

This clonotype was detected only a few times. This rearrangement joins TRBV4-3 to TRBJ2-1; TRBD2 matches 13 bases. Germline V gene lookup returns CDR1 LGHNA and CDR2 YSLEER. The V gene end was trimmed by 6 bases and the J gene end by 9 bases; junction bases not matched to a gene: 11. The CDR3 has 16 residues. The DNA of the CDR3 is TGCGCCAGCAGTGGCACTAGCGGGAGGGCCTGGGCTGAGCAGTTCTTC. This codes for CASSGTSGRAWAEQFF.

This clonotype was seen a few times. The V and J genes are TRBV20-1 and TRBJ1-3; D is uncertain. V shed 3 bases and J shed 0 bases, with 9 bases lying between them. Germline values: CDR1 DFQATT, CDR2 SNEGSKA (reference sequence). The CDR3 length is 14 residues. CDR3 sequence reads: CSASRRTSGNTIYF. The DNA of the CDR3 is TGCAGTGCTAGTCGGAGGACCTCTGGAAACACCATATATTTT.

The CDR3, as DNA: TGTGCCAGCAGCTTGGCCGGGTTCGATGAGCAGTTCTTC. Its translation: CASSLAGFDEQFF. The chain joins TRBV5-5 to TRBJ2-1; D unresolved. CDR1 is SGHKS, CDR2 YYEKEE, per germline (reference sequence). V was shortened by 0 bases and J by 8 bases, with 9 bases between the two germline ends. This CDR3 comprises 13 residues. The full variable domain, rest sourced from reference TRBV5-5 and TRBJ2-1, is DAGVTQSPTHLIKTRGQQVTLRCSPISGHKSVSWYQQVLGQGPQFIFQYYEKEERGRGNFPDRFSARQFPNYSSELNVNALLLGDSALYLCASSLAGFDEQFFGPGTRLTVL.

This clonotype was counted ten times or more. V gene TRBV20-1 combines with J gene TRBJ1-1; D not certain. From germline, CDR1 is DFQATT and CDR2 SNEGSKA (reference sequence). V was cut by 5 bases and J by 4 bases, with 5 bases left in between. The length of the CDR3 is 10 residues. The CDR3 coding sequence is TGCAGTGCTTGGAGCACTGAAGCTTTCTTT. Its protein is CSAWSTEAFF.

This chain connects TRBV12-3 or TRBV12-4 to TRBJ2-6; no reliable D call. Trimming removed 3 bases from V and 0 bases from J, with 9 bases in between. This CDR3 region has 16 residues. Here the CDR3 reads CASSFWRSSGANVLTF. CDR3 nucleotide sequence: TGTGCCAGCAGTTTTTGGCGAAGCTCTGGGGCCAACGTCCTGACTTTC.

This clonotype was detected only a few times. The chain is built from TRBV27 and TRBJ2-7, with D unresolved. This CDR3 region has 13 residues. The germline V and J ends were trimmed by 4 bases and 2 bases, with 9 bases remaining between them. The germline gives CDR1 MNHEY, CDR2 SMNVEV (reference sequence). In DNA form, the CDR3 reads TGTGCCAGCAGTTACAACCTCGCCTACGAGCAGTACTTC. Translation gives CASSYNLAYEQYF.

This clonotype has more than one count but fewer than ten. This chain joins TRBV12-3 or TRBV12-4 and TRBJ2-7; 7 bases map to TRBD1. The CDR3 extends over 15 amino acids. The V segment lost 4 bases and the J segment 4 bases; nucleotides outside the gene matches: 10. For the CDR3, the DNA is TGTGCCAGCAGTTCTTTGACAGGGTCCTCTTACGAGCAGTACTTC. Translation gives CASSSLTGSSYEQYF.

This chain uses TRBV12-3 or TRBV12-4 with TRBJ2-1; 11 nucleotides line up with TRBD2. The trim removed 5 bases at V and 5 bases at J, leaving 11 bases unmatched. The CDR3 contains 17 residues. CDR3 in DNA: TGTGCCAGCAGTCGATGGGCTAGCGGGGGGAGAAACAATGAGCAGTTCTTC. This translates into CASSRWASGGRNNEQFF.

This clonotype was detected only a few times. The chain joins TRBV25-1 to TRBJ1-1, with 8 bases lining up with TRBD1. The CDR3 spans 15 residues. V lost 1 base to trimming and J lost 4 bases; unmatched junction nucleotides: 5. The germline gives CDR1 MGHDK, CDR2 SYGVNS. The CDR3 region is CASSESGGAVTEAFF. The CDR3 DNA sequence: TGTGCCAGCAGTGAATCAGGGGGCGCGGTCACTGAAGCTTTCTTT.

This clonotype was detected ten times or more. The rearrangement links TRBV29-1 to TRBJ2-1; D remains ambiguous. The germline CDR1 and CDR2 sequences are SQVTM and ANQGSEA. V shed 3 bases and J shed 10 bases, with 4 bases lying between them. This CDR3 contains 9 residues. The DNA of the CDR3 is TGCAGCGTTGAGACCGAGCAGTTCTTC. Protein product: CSVETEQFF.

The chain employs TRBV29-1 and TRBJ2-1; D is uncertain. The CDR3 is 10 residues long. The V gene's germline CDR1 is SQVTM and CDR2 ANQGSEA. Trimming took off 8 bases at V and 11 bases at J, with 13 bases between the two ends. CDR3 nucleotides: TGCAGCACGCAGGAAAGTAAGCAGTTCTTC. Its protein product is CSTQESKQFF.

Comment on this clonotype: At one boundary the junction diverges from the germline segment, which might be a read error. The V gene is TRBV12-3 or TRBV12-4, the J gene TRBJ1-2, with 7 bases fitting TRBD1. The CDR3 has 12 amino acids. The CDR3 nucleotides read TGTGCCACTCAAAAGACAGGGTATCTAAGGAACTTC. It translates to CATQKTGYLRNF.

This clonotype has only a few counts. CDR3 sequence reads: CASSPQGQITYEQYF. DNA of the CDR3: TGTGCCAGCAGTCCTCAGGGACAAATAACCTACGAGCAGTACTTC. This rearrangement joins TRBV12-3 or TRBV12-4 to TRBJ2-7; TRBD1 is a possible D gene (6 bases). This CDR3 contains 15 residues. V was pared by 5 bases and J by 2 bases, with 16 bases between.

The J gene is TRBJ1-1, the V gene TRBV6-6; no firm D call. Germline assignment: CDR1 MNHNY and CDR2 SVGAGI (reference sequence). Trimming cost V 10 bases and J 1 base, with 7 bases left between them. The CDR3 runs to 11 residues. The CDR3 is CATRQNTEAFF. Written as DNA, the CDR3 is TGTGCCACCCGACAGAACACTGAAGCTTTCTTT.

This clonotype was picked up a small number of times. CDR3 in amino acids: CASSLYTGRRAEAFF. Written as DNA, the CDR3 is TGCGCCAGCAGCTTGTATACGGGGAGAAGAGCTGAAGCTTTCTTT. The V call is TRBV5-1, the J call TRBJ1-1; D uncertain. Germline CDR1 and CDR2: SGHRS and YFSETQ. This CDR3 region has 15 residues. V shed 1 base and J shed 6 bases, with 16 bases lying between them.